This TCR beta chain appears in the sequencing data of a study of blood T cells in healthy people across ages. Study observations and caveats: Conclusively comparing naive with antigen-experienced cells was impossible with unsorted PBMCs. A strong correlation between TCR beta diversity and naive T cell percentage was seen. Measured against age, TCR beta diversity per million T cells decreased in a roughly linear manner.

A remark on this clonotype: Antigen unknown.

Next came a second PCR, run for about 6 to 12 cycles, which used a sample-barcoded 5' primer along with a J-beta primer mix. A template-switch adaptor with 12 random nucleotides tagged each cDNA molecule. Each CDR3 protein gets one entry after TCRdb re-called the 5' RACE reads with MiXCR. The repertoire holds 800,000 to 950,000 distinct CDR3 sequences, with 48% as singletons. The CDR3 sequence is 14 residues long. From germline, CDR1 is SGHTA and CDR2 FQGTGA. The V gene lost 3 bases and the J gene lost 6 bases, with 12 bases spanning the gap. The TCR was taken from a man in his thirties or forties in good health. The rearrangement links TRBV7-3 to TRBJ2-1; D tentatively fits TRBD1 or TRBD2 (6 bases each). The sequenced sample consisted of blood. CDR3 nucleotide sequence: TGTGCCAGCAGCTTTAACGGGGGCCGCAATGAGCAGTTCTTC. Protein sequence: CASSFNGGRNEQFF.